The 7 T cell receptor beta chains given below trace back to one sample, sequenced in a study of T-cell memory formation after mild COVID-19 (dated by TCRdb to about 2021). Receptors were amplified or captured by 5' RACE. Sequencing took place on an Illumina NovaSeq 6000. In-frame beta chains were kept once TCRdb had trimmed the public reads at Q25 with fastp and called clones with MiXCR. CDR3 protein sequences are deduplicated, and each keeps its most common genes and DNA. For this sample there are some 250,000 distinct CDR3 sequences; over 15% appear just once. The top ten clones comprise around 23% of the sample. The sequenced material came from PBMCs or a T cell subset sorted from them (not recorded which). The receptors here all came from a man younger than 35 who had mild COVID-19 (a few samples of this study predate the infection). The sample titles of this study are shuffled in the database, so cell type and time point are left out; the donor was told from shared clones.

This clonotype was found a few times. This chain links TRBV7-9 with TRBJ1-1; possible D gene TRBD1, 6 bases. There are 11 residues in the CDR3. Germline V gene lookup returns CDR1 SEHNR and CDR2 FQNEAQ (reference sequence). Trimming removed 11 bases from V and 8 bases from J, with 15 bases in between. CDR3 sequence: CAAGRGREAFF. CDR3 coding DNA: TGTGCCGCGGGCAGGGGTCGAGAAGCTTTCTTT.

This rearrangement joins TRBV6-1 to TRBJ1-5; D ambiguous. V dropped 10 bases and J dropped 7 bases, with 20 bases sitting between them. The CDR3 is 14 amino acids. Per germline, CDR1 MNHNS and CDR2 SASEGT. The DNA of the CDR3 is TGTGCCACCTTCCAACAGACGAAGGGACAGCCCCAGCATTTT. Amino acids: CATFQQTKGQPQHF.

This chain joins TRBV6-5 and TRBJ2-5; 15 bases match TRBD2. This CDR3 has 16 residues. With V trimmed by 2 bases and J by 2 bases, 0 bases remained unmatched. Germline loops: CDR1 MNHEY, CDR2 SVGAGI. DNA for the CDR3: TGTGCCAGCAGTTACGGGACTAGCGGGGGGCAAGAGACCCAGTACTTC. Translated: CASSYGTSGGQETQYF.

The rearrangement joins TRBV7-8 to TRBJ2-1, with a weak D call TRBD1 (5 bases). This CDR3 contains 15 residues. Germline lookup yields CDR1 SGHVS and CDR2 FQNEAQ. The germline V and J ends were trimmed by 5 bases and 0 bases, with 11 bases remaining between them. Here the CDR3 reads CASSPGWSSYNEQFF. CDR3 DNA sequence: TGTGCCAGCAGCCCAGGGTGGAGCTCCTACAATGAGCAGTTCTTC.

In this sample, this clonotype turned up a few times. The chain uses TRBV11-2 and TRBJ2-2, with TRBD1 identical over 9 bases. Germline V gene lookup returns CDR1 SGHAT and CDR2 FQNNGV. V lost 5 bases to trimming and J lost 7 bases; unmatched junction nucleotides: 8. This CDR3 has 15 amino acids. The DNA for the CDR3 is TGTGCCAGCAGCCTTGGGACAGGGTACGGCGGGGAGCTGTTTTTT. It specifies CASSLGTGYGGELFF.

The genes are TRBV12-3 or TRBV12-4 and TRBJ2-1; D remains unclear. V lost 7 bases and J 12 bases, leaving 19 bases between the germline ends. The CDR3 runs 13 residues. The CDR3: CASTDHYAFGQFF. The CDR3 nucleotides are TGTGCCAGCACCGACCACTACGCATTTGGGCAGTTCTTC.

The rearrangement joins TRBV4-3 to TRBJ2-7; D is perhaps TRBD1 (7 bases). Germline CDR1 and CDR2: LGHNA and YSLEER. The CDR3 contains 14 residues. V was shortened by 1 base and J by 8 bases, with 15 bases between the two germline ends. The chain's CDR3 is CASSQVGGGAKQYF. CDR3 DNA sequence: TGCGCCAGCAGCCAAGTCGGAGGGGGCGCGAAGCAGTACTTC.